This is a list of T cell receptor beta chains from one sample in a study of response to subunit inactivated influenza vaccine. TCRdb reprocessed the RT-PCR reads via MiXCR and lists one record per CDR3 protein. The table has roughly 710,000 distinct CDR3 sequences, approximately 14% seen once; the top ten hold 6% to 9.5%. This material consisted of PBMCs from blood, taken about 14 days before vaccination. These receptors all come from a man in his forties or fifties who received an inactivated influenza vaccine. CDR3s include the opening cysteine and the closing phenylalanine or tryptophan. The D gene is left open where the match is weak. The listing skips clone size in some rows; elsewhere it reads once, few, many or a size class.

J: TRBJ2-1
size: few
D: TRBD1
V: TRBV6-1
DNA: TGTGCCAGCGGACGGGACAGGGGTTCGGACAATGAGCAGTTCTTC
CDR3: CASGRDRGSDNEQFF

J: TRBJ1-2
size: NA
D: NA
V: TRBV10-2
DNA: TGCGCCAGCAGTGACCGAGGGGACTATGGCTACACCTTC
CDR3: CASSDRGDYGYTF

J: TRBJ2-2
size: few
D: NA
V: TRBV25-1
DNA: TGTGCCAGCAGAGAAACGGGGGGCGCCGGGGAGCTGTTTTTT
CDR3: CASRETGGAGELFF

J: TRBJ1-6
size: few
D: NA
V: TRBV4-1
DNA: TGCGCCAGCAGCCATCTCATCGCGGCCTATAATTCACCCCTCCACTTT
CDR3: CASSHLIAAYNSPLHF

J: TRBJ2-2
size: many
D: NA
V: TRBV12-3/TRBV12-4
DNA: TGTGCCAGCAGTTTTCAACGGAACACCGGGGAGCTGTTTTTT
CDR3: CASSFQRNTGELFF

J: TRBJ2-7
size: NA
D: TRBD2
V: TRBV7-9
DNA: TGTGCCAGCAGCCCCGGACTAGCGGAGCCCTACGAGCAGTACTTC
CDR3: CASSPGLAEPYEQYF

J: TRBJ2-5
size: NA
D: NA
V: TRBV30
DNA: TGTGCCTGGAGTGTAACCCCAGAGACCCAGTACTTC
CDR3: CAWSVTPETQYF

J: TRBJ2-7
size: many
D: TRBD1
V: TRBV29-1
DNA: TGCAGCGTTGCCCTGGACAGGAGAGCCTACGAGCAGTACTTC
CDR3: CSVALDRRAYEQYF

J: TRBJ1-2
size: few
D: NA
V: TRBV9
DNA: TGTGCCAGCAGCCCCCAGGGGTTGCGCGGCTACACCTTC
CDR3: CASSPQGLRGYTF

J: TRBJ2-7
size: few
D: NA
V: TRBV4-2
DNA: TGTGCCAGCAGCCAAGTAACGGGAGTAACGGGCGAGCAGTACTTC
CDR3: CASSQVTGVTGEQYF

J: TRBJ2-2
size: many
D: NA
V: TRBV12-3/TRBV12-4
DNA: TGTGCCAGCACCGTAGGGTACACCGGGGAGCTGTTTTTT
CDR3: CASTVGYTGELFF

J: TRBJ2-3
size: many
D: TRBD1
V: TRBV28
DNA: TGTGCCAGCAGTTCGACCGGGACAGGGGTTTATACGCAGTATTTT
CDR3: CASSSTGTGVYTQYF

J: TRBJ2-2
size: NA
D: TRBD2
V: TRBV6-2/TRBV6-3
DNA: TGTGCCAGCAGGGCTAGCGGGGGGTCCGTGAACACCGGGGAGCTGTTTTTT
CDR3: CASRASGGSVNTGELFF

J: TRBJ2-3
size: few
D: NA
V: TRBV20-1
DNA: TGCAGTGCTAGGCAGAACACAGATACGCAGTATTTT
CDR3: CSARQNTDTQYF

J: TRBJ2-7
size: few
D: NA
V: TRBV29-1
DNA: TGCAGCGCAGAATTCAGGGGATCCTTTTACGAGCAGTACTTC
CDR3: CSAEFRGSFYEQYF

J: TRBJ2-7
size: few
D: NA
V: TRBV6-2/TRBV6-3
DNA: TGTGCCAGCAGCCAATACATTTCCGAGCAGTACTTC
CDR3: CASSQYISEQYF

J: TRBJ2-7
size: few
D: NA
V: TRBV12-3/TRBV12-4
DNA: TGTGCCAGCAGTTCGACTCCTTCCTACGAGCAGTACTTC
CDR3: CASSSTPSYEQYF

J: TRBJ1-5
size: NA
D: NA
V: TRBV6-2/TRBV6-3
DNA: TGTGCCAGCAGTTACACGGGAACCAATCAGCCCCAGCATTTT
CDR3: CASSYTGTNQPQHF

J: TRBJ2-7
size: NA
D: NA
V: TRBV29-1
DNA: TGCAGCGTTGCCGCCGCGGGGGCGACGGACGAGCAGTACTTC
CDR3: CSVAAAGATDEQYF

J: TRBJ2-1
size: NA
D: NA
V: TRBV4-1
DNA: TGCGCCAGCAGCCAATTACCCGGGGGCAGGGGGAATGAGCAGTTCTTC
CDR3: CASSQLPGGRGNEQFF

J: TRBJ2-7
size: NA
D: NA
V: TRBV28
DNA: TGTGCCAGCAGGGGAACTAGCTCCTACGAGCAGTACTTC
CDR3: CASRGTSSYEQYF

J: TRBJ2-1
size: few
D: TRBD2
V: TRBV20-1
DNA: TGCAGTGCTAGAAAGACTAGCGCGCAGTTCTACAATGAGCAGTTCTTC
CDR3: CSARKTSAQFYNEQFF

J: TRBJ2-1
size: NA
D: TRBD2
V: TRBV5-6
DNA: TGTGCCAGCAGACCGATAGCGGGAGAGGTAATGGGCGAGCAGTTCTTC
CDR3: CASRPIAGEVMGEQFF

J: TRBJ1-2
size: NA
D: NA
V: TRBV12-3/TRBV12-4
DNA: TGTGCCAGCACCCTGACAGAACAATCTGGCTACACCTTC
CDR3: CASTLTEQSGYTF

J: TRBJ2-3
size: NA
D: TRBD2
V: TRBV14
DNA: TGTGCCAGCACCCCAGGACTAGCGGAAAGCACAGATACGCAGTATTTT
CDR3: CASTPGLAESTDTQYF

J: TRBJ2-1
size: few
D: TRBD2
V: TRBV9
DNA: TGTGCCAGCAGCGTATCCGGGACTAGCAGGAGTCACAATGAGCAGTTCTTC
CDR3: CASSVSGTSRSHNEQFF

J: TRBJ2-2
size: NA
D: NA
V: TRBV10-3
DNA: TGTGCCATCAGTTTGGGGGCGTGGGACACCGGGGAGCTGTTTTTT
CDR3: CAISLGAWDTGELFF

J: TRBJ2-4
size: NA
D: TRBD1
V: TRBV9
DNA: TGTGCCAGCAGCAAAACAGGGGATACCAAAAACATTCAGTACTTC
CDR3: CASSKTGDTKNIQYF

J: TRBJ1-2
size: many
D: NA
V: TRBV12-3/TRBV12-4
DNA: TGTGCCAGCAGCTCCGGGACGGTCTATGGCTACACCTTC
CDR3: CASSSGTVYGYTF